These T cell receptor beta chains were read from a single sample in a study of radiation and T cells in renal cell carcinoma. The data were produced by immunoSEQ multiplex PCR, yet TCRdb's version contains in-frame clones alone and is incomplete. The sample has 100,000 to 150,000 clones, around 90% seen once; the top ten hold 5.8%. The sequences come from blood, collected from a patient whose treatment included radiotherapy and nephrectomy. The receptors come from a woman between 65 and 79 years old with renal cell carcinoma. CDR3s include the opening cysteine and the closing phenylalanine or tryptophan. A D gene is named only where the DNA matches it firmly. Rows may omit the clone size; those that give it use once, few, many or a size class.

j_call d_call v_call clone_size cdr3_nt cdr3_aa
TRBJ2-6 TRBD2 TRBV5-4 NA TGTGCCAGCAGCCCTCGGGGGGGTACCTCTGGGGCCAACGTCCTGACTTTC CASSPRGGTSGANVLTF
TRBJ2-2 TRBD2 TRBV19 NA TGTGCCAGTAGTATGGCTGGCGGGGGGGCCCCGAACACCGGGGAGCTGTTTTTT CASSMAGGGAPNTGELFF
TRBJ2-2 TRBD2 TRBV30 NA TGTGCCTGGACTAGCGGGGGGGCCGGGGAGCTGTTTTTT CAWTSGGAGELFF
TRBJ1-2 TRBD1 TRBV7-2 NA TGTGCCAGCAGCTTAGCGCAGGGGGCGAACTATGGCTACACCTTC CASSLAQGANYGYTF
TRBJ1-1 NA TRBV4-3 NA TGCGCCAGCAGCCAAGGGGGGATTGGAGCTTTCTTT CASSQGGIGAFF
TRBJ1-2 NA TRBV6-1 NA TGTGCCACGGACAGTTATGGCTACACCTTC CATDSYGYTF
TRBJ1-6 NA TRBV11-2 NA TGTGCCAGCAGCTTAAGGGGTAGGGCTCAGTCACCCCTCCACTTT CASSLRGRAQSPLHF
TRBJ2-7 NA TRBV27 NA TGTGCCAGCAGCCTCGACCCGACCGAAGCCTACGAGCAGTACTTC CASSLDPTEAYEQYF
TRBJ2-2 NA TRBV18 NA TGTGCCAGCTCACCACAACCTATACAGGGTCTGAACACCGGGGAGCTGTTTTTT CASSPQPIQGLNTGELFF
TRBJ2-7 NA TRBV20-1 NA TGCAGTGTGGGGGGATACGAGCAGTACTTC CSVGGYEQYF
TRBJ2-7 TRBD1 TRBV10-3 few TGTGCCATCAGTCCAGAGGGACAGGGGTTCGAGCAGTACTTC CAISPEGQGFEQYF
TRBJ2-2 NA TRBV15 NA TGTGCCACCAGCAAGGACAGACTTAACACCGGGGAGCTGTTTTTT CATSKDRLNTGELFF
TRBJ2-2 TRBD2 TRBV5-1 NA TGCGCCAGCAGCTTTAGCGGGGCGCCTGCCGGGGAGCTGTTTTTT CASSFSGAPAGELFF
TRBJ1-1 TRBD1 TRBV7-3 NA TGTGCCAGCAGCGCCACAGGGGACACTGAAGCTTTCTTT CASSATGDTEAFF
TRBJ2-3 TRBD2 TRBV29-1 few TGCAGCGCCGAAGGGCCCGGGGGGAGGACAGATACGCAGTATTTT CSAEGPGGRTDTQYF
TRBJ2-1 NA TRBV30 NA TGTGCCTGGAGGGCTGTACATCGTCGGGATGAGCAGTTCTTC CAWRAVHRRDEQFF
TRBJ1-5 NA TRBV30 NA TGTGCCTGGAGTGTACCTGGCCAGGGCAATCAGCCCCAGCATTTT CAWSVPGQGNQPQHF
TRBJ1-2 NA TRBV5-5 once TGTGCCAGCAGCTTGGTAGGGGACTATGGCTACACCTTC CASSLVGDYGYTF
TRBJ2-3 TRBD2 TRBV9 NA TGTGCCAGCAGCGTTCGGACTAGCGGGGGGGCGGGCACGCAGTATTTT CASSVRTSGGAGTQYF
TRBJ2-1 TRBD2 TRBV7-2 NA TGTGCCAGCAGTAGACTAGCGGGGGGACTTGAGCAGTTCTTC CASSRLAGGLEQFF
TRBJ1-1 NA TRBV6-5 NA TGTGCCAGCAGTTACTTGGGTGAAGCTTTCTTT CASSYLGEAFF
TRBJ2-3 NA TRBV19 NA TGTGCCAGTAGTATAGGTCCGCCGAATACGCAGTATTTT CASSIGPPNTQYF
TRBJ2-1 TRBD2 TRBV29-1 NA TGCAGCGTTCGCCCCGGGGGGTATGAGCAGTTCTTC CSVRPGGYEQFF
TRBJ2-3 TRBD1 TRBV15 NA TGTGCCACCAGCAGGGGACAGGGAACAGATACGCAGTATTTT CATSRGQGTDTQYF
TRBJ1-1 NA TRBV6-6 NA TGTGCCAGCAGTAACCCGGGAAACGAAGCTTTCTTT CASSNPGNEAFF
TRBJ2-3 TRBD1 TRBV19 NA TGTGCCACACGGACAGGGAGCACAGATACGCAGTATTTT CATRTGSTDTQYF
TRBJ1-1 NA TRBV7-9 NA TGTGCCAGCAGCTTAGGGGTCACTGAAGCTTTCTTT CASSLGVTEAFF